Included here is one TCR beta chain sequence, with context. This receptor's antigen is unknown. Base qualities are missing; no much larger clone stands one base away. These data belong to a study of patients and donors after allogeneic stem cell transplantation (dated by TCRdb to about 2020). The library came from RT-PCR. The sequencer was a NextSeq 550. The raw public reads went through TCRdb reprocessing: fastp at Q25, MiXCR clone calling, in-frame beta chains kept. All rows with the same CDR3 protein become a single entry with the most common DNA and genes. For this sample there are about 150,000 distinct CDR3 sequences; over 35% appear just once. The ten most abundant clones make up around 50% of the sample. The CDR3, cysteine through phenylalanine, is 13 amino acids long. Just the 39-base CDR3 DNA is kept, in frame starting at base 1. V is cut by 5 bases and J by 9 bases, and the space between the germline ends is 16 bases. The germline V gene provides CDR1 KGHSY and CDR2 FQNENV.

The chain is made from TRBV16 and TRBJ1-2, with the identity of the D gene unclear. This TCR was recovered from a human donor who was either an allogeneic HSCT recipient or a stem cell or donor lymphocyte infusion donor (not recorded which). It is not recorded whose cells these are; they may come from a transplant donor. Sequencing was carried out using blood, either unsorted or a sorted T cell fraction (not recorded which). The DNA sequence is TGTGCCAGCAGCGACCAAGATATGGGGAGCTACACCTTC. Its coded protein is CASSDQDMGSYTF.